The clone carrying this T cell receptor beta chain was found many times. Its antigen remains unidentified. Disease duration under 2 months; hyperthyroidism patients were aged 18 to 65. Predating any ophthalmopathy symptoms, the blood sample was taken at first hyperthyroidism diagnosis. The data were obtained in a study of T cells in Graves' hyperthyroidism and ophthalmopathy. Looking at the study overall: Once the initial diagnosis was made, peripheral blood was obtained before any treatment. Points from the study as a whole: Blood also showed most of the thyroid clonotypes that were expanded above 0.001.

TCR beta CDR3 sequences were amplified from RNA transcripts. First-round RT-PCR with HTBI primers amplified the TCR CDR3 region. TCRdb processed the multiplex PCR reads anew with MiXCR; each CDR3 protein has one entry. The repertoire holds some 600,000 distinct CDR3 sequences, with approximately 14% as singletons. The J segment lost 4 bases and the V segment lost 5 bases, leaving 6 bases of the junction unmatched. The CDR3 loop spans 14 amino acids. From germline, CDR1 is MNHEY and CDR2 SMNVEV (reference sequence). The sequenced sample was blood. The clonotype comes from a woman in her twenties or thirties with Graves' hyperthyroidism that later progressed to Graves' ophthalmopathy. The V call is TRBV27, the J call TRBJ2-5, with 8 bases aligning to TRBD2. The CDR3: CASSPGGPGETQYF. The DNA of the CDR3 is TGTGCCAGCAGTCCGGGAGGGCCAGGAGAGACCCAGTACTTC.